The clone carrying this TCR beta chain has more than one count but fewer than ten. Its matching antigen is unknown. Random hexamers were used to reverse transcribe the RNA input (roughly 0.5 to 1 ug). Multiplex immunoSEQ PCR targeted 54 Vbeta and 13 Jbeta TCR beta segments. From the immunoSEQ multiplex PCR reads, TCRdb called clonotypes with MiXCR, one entry per CDR3 protein. The table has approximately 120,000 distinct CDR3 sequences, roughly 91% seen once. Sequencing targeted TCR beta in blood CD8+ and CD4+ T cells. The data were obtained in a study of CD8 T cells in Susac syndrome. General study findings and limits: As the study acknowledged, the number of individuals who were part of its TCR sequencing and HLA analysis was relatively small.

The ends were cut back, 2 bases at V and 0 bases at J, with 5 bases in the middle. Per germline, CDR1 SEHNR and CDR2 FQNEAQ (reference sequence). This CDR3 spans 15 amino acids. The material sequenced was CD4+ T cells from PBMCs. This sequence was found in a human donor in good health. The chain carries TRBV7-9 and TRBJ2-6; D uncertain. In DNA form, the CDR3 reads TGTGCCAGCAGCTTACAGAGCTCTGGGGCCAACGTCCTGACTTTC. Its protein product is CASSLQSSGANVLTF.